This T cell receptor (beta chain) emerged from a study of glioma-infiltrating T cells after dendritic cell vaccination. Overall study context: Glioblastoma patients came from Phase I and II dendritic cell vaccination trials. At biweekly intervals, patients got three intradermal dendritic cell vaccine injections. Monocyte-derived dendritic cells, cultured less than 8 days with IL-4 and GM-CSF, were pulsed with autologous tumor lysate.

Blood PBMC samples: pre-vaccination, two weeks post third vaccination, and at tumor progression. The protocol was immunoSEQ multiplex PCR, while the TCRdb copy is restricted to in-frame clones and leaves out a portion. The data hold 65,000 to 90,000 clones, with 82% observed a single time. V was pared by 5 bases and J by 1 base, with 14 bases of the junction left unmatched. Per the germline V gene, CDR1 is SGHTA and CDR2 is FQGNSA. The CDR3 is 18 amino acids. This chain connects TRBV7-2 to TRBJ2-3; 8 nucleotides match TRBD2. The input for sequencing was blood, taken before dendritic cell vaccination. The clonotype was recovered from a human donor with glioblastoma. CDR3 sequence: CASSQSGGPFWGTDTQYF. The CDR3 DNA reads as TGTGCCAGCAGCCAAAGCGGGGGACCCTTTTGGGGCACAGATACGCAGTATTTT.